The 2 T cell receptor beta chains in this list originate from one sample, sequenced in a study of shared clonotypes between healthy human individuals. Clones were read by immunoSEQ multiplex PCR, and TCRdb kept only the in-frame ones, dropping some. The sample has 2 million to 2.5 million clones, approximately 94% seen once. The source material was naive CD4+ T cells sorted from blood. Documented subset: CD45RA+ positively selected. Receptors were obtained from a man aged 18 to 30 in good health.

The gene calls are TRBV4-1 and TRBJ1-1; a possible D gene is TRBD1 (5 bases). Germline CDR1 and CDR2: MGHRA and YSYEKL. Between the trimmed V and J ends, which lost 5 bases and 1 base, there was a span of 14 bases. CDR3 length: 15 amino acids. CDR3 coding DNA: TGCGCCAGCAGCGAAATGACAGTATCGAACACTGAAGCTTTCTTT. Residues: CASSEMTVSNTEAFF.

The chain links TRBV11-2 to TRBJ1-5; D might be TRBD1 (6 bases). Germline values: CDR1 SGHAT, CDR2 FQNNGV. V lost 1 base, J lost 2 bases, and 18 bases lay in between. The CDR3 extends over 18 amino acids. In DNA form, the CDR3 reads TGTGCCAGCAGCTTAGTAGGGGGGACCGCCTCGGGCAATCAGCCCCAGCATTTT. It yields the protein CASSLVGGTASGNQPQHF.